The subject of this entry is one T cell receptor beta chain. The sample originates from a study of blood T cell repertoires in COVID-19. Sequencing was performed with immunoSEQ multiplex PCR; in TCRdb, only in-frame clones are kept and a portion is missing. The sample has 300,000 or so clones; about 87% are singletons. The germline gives CDR1 SGDLS, CDR2 YYNGEE. V was clipped by 3 bases and J by 4 bases, with 12 bases between them. This CDR3 has 14 residues. What was sequenced was peripheral blood. The rearrangement links TRBV9 to TRBJ2-3; tentative D call: TRBD2 (6 bases). This receptor was obtained from a woman in her forties with acute or convalescent COVID-19. This CDR3 reads CASSERLVSDTQYF. As DNA, the CDR3 is TGTGCCAGCAGCGAAAGACTAGTGTCAGATACGCAGTATTTT. Looking up the rest from reference TRBV9 and TRBJ2-3 gives the full variable domain: DSGVTQTPKHLITATGQRVTLRCSPRSGDLSVYWYQQSLDQGLQFLIQYYNGEERAKGNILERFSAQQFPDLHSELNLSSLELGDSALYFCASSERLVSDTQYFGPGTRLTVL.